This T cell receptor beta chain was sequenced during a study of CD8 T cells in Susac syndrome. Study-level points and caveats: The study conceded that relatively few individuals underwent its TCR sequencing and HLA analysis.

About this clonotype: Its specificity is unknown.

CDR3 length: 13 residues. V was trimmed by 2 bases and J by 8 bases, leaving 12 bases between them. Germline lookup yields CDR1 SQVTM and CDR2 ANQGSEA. RNA in amounts of about 0.45 to 1 ug was reverse transcribed with random hexamers. With immunoSEQ multiplex PCR, TCR beta CDR3 was amplified across 54 Vbeta and 13 Jbeta. A single record per CDR3 protein comes from TCRdb applying MiXCR to the immunoSEQ multiplex PCR reads. Counted here are about 210,000 distinct CDR3 sequences, 90% to 95% occurring once; the ten biggest clones make up about 0.1%. Sequencing of TCR beta covered CD8+ and CD4+ T cells obtained from blood. Negative isolation yielded CD8+ and CD4+ T cells; FACS enriched TEMRA cells.

J is TRBJ1-4 and V is TRBV29-1; D perhaps matches TRBD1 (6 bases). The specimen was CD4+ T cells from PBMCs. The source of this sequence is a human donor in good health. The CDR3: CSVEPEGVEKLFF. DNA for the CDR3: TGCAGCGTTGAACCGGAGGGGGTCGAAAAACTGTTTTTT.